The next 20 T cell receptor beta chains were all read from a single sample in a study of CD8 T cells in ankylosing spondylitis. Study conclusions and caveats: Among TCR beta sequences, a motif of roughly 8 highly homologous variants appeared characteristic of ankylosing spondylitis blood.

TCRdb reanalysed the 5' RACE reads using MiXCR and keeps one entry per CDR3 protein. This repertoire shows about 340,000 distinct CDR3 sequences, under 8.5% found once; its top ten account for 13% to 15%. No cognate antigen is known for these TCRs. Material for sequencing was blood, either unsorted or a sorted T cell fraction (not recorded which). The source of these receptors is a male donor with ankylosing spondylitis.

This clonotype was picked up many times. J is TRBJ2-1 and V is TRBV12-3 or TRBV12-4, with D perhaps TRBD1 (5 bases). The CDR3 spans 14 residues. With 4 bases removed from V and 6 bases from J, the gap between germline ends came to 13 bases. The CDR3 loop is CASSSPRVANEQFF. As DNA, the CDR3 is TGTGCCAGCAGTTCCCCCAGGGTCGCCAATGAGCAGTTCTTC.

J is TRBJ2-1 and V is TRBV12-3 or TRBV12-4; no clear D. CDR3 length: 15 amino acids. V dropped 1 base and J dropped 2 bases, with 9 bases sitting between them. CDR3 bases: TGTGCCAGCAGTTTAGTTCTAACTCCCTACAATGAGCAGTTCTTC. Its protein product is CASSLVLTPYNEQFF.

Only a few counts were recorded for this clonotype. J is TRBJ2-5 and V is TRBV29-1, with TRBD1 matching 10 bases. The germline CDR1 and CDR2 sequences are SQVTM and ANQGSEA. V shed 6 bases and J 4 bases; nucleotides not matched to a gene: 14. The CDR3 is 16 amino acids. The CDR3 DNA follows: TGCAGCGTAGTCCCGGGACAGGGGTTTTGGGCAGAGACCCAGTACTTC. Translated: CSVVPGQGFWAETQYF.

This clonotype was picked up many times. V gene TRBV5-1 combines with J gene TRBJ1-4; 9 bases fit TRBD1. Trimming cost V 2 bases and J 7 bases; bases outside gene matches: 6. This CDR3 is 15 amino acids long. CDR1 and CDR2 from the germline V gene are SGHRS and YFSETQ. CDR3 residues: CASSFGQGLVEKLFF. The CDR3 DNA reads TGCGCCAGCAGCTTTGGACAGGGGTTGGTTGAAAAACTGTTTTTT.

Many counts were recorded for this clonotype. The chain links TRBV7-8 to TRBJ2-2, with D possibly matching TRBD2 (6 bases). The CDR3 is 17 residues long. Germline values: CDR1 SGHVS, CDR2 FQNEAQ. The ends were cut back, 4 bases at V and 5 bases at J, with 20 bases in the middle. The CDR3 sequence: CASSSFPGGEKTGELFF. The CDR3 DNA is TGTGCCAGCAGCTCCTTTCCTGGCGGGGAGAAAACCGGGGAGCTGTTTTTT.

The V gene is TRBV7-2, the J gene TRBJ1-1; no firm D call. V lost 7 bases to trimming and J lost 1 base, with 10 bases between them. The CDR3 is 13 amino acids. The germline V gene encodes CDR1 SGHTA and CDR2 FQGNSA. Written as DNA, the CDR3 is TGTGCCAGCAACTCATTCCAGAACACTGAAGCTTTCTTT. It specifies CASNSFQNTEAFF.

The rearrangement joins TRBV20-1 to TRBJ2-7; 7 positions match TRBD2. The trim removed 6 bases at V and 2 bases at J, leaving 10 bases unmatched. The V gene's germline CDR1 is DFQATT and CDR2 SNEGSKA (reference sequence). The CDR3 extends over 14 amino acids. The CDR3 bases are TGCAGTGCCCAGTTGGCGGGAGAGGCCTACGAGCAGTACTTC. Its protein is CSAQLAGEAYEQYF.

The table lists this clonotype with a few counts. The V and J genes are TRBV15 and TRBJ1-4, with TRBD1 as a possible D gene (5 bases). V lost 3 bases and J lost 4, with 9 bases in between. Germline values: CDR1 LNHNV, CDR2 YYDKDF (reference sequence). This CDR3 comprises 14 residues. The CDR3 bases are TGTGCCACCAGCAGGGACAAATATAATGAAAAACTGTTTTTT. Translation gives CATSRDKYNEKLFF.

This clonotype was picked up a small number of times. The J gene is TRBJ2-7, the V gene TRBV12-3 or TRBV12-4; D is possibly TRBD2 (6 bases). There are 14 residues in the CDR3. V shed 4 bases and J shed 5 bases, with 15 bases lying between them. The DNA of the CDR3 is TGTGCCAGCAGTTACGTCTTCGGGGGTAACGAGCAGTACTTC. The encoded protein is CASSYVFGGNEQYF.

This clonotype was seen a handful of times. The J gene is TRBJ1-6, the V gene TRBV7-9, with a tentative D call TRBD1 (5 bases). Between the trimmed V and J ends, which lost 5 bases and 7 bases, there was a span of 15 bases. The CDR3 totals 15 residues. Germline V lookup: CDR1 SEHNR, CDR2 FQNEAQ (reference sequence). CDR3 sequence reads: CASSISGGGNSPLHF. In nucleotides, the CDR3 is TGTGCCAGCAGCATTAGCGGGGGGGGGAATTCACCCCTCCACTTT.

This clonotype has at least ten counts. The genes are TRBV29-1 and TRBJ1-2, with 7 bases lining up with TRBD1. With V trimmed by 7 bases and J by 6 bases, 11 bases remained unmatched. Germline loops: CDR1 SQVTM, CDR2 ANQGSEA. CDR3 length: 13 residues. CDR3 nucleotides: TGCAGCGCGTATCCGGACAGGAAACATGGCTACACCTTC. Its translation is CSAYPDRKHGYTF. Variable domain in full (rest from reference TRBV29-1 and TRBJ1-2): SAVISQKPSRDICQRGTSLTIQCQVDSQVTMMFWYRQQPGQSLTLIATANQGSEATYESGFVIDKFPISRPNLTFSTLTVSNMSPEDSSIYLCSAYPDRKHGYTFGSGTRLTVV.

This clonotype was recorded many times. This chain joins TRBV5-6 and TRBJ2-1; D unclear. V was cut by 0 bases and J by 8 bases, with 9 bases left in between. The CDR3 covers 13 residues. CDR1 is SGHDT and CDR2 is YYEEEE in the germline V gene. CDR3 sequence: CASSLGLGHEQFF. The CDR3 DNA reads as TGTGCCAGCAGCTTGGGGTTGGGCCATGAGCAGTTCTTC.

This clonotype was counted a few times. The CDR3 sequence is CASRPDRGSYNEQFF. The CDR3 coding sequence is TGTGCCAGCAGACCGGACAGGGGCTCCTACAATGAGCAGTTCTTC. J is TRBJ2-1 and V is TRBV6-1; TRBD1 matches at 9 bases. Germline CDR1 is MNHNS and CDR2 is SASEGT. CDR3 length: 15 amino acids. With 6 bases clipped from V and 0 bases from J, the junction kept 3 bases outside the gene matches.

The J gene is TRBJ2-1, the V gene TRBV5-5; 7 positions match TRBD2. CDR1 is SGHKS, CDR2 YYEKEE, per germline (reference sequence). This CDR3 has 16 residues. The J segment lost 4 bases and the V segment lost 3 bases, leaving 10 bases of the junction unmatched. CDR3 coding DNA: TGTGCCAGCAGCTCGTATGCGGGAGTGTCTTACAATGAGCAGTTCTTC. Translating gives CASSSYAGVSYNEQFF.

This clonotype occurred a few times. The J gene is TRBJ1-3, the V gene TRBV12-3 or TRBV12-4, with 9 bases fitting TRBD1. The CDR3 runs 16 residues. Trimming at V came to 6 bases and at J to 2 bases, leaving 8 bases not matched to a gene. As DNA, the CDR3 is TGTGCCAGCAGCCGACAGGGGGTGAGGGCTGGAAACACCATATATTTT. It yields the protein CASSRQGVRAGNTIYF.

This clonotype was found many times. The V and J genes are TRBV12-3 or TRBV12-4 and TRBJ2-1; possibly TRBD2 for D (6 bases). The germline V and J ends were trimmed by 6 bases and 2 bases, with 14 bases remaining between them. This CDR3 has 15 amino acids. CDR3 DNA sequence: TGTGCCAGCAGGCGGCGGGGAAATACCTACAATGAGCAGTTCTTC. Protein: CASRRRGNTYNEQFF.

V is TRBV3-1 and J is TRBJ2-7; D perhaps matches TRBD2 (5 bases). Germline loops: CDR1 LGHDT, CDR2 YNNKEL (reference sequence). V was pared by 4 bases and J by 3 bases, with 13 bases between. CDR3 length: 14 residues. CDR3 sequence: CASSPSSFIYEQYF. The DNA of the CDR3 is TGTGCCAGCAGCCCGTCTAGCTTCATCTACGAGCAGTACTTC.

This chain joins TRBV12-3 or TRBV12-4 and TRBJ1-2; the D is unclear. Trimming cost V 2 bases and J 8 bases, with 12 bases left between them. The CDR3 is made up of 13 amino acids. The CDR3 sequence is CASSLLDFNGYTF. The CDR3 DNA reads TGTGCCAGCAGTTTATTGGACTTTAACGGCTACACCTTC.

The chain combines TRBV20-1 with TRBJ2-3; 8 bases fit TRBD2. The CDR3 contains 15 residues. Germline assignment: CDR1 DFQATT and CDR2 SNEGSKA (reference sequence). Trimming at V came to 0 bases and at J to 7 bases, leaving 9 bases not matched to a gene. CDR3 DNA: TGCAGTGCTAGAGATCAAACGGGAGGGCCACATACGCAGTATTTT. Translated: CSARDQTGGPHTQYF.

The table lists this clonotype with a count of one. A much larger clone sits a single nucleotide away, making a read error possible. The CDR3 nucleotides read TGTGCCAGCAGCTTAGTAGGCGGGGGACTAGCGATTCTTGCGTCCTACAATGAGCAGTTCTTC. Translated: CASSLVGGGLAILASYNEQFF. V is TRBV11-2 and J is TRBJ2-1, with TRBD2 identical over 10 bases. Losses at the gene ends were 1 base for V and 1 base for J; bases not matched to a gene: 16. Germline V gene sequence: CDR1 SGHAT, CDR2 FQNNGV. The CDR3 sequence is 21 residues long.